These 5 T cell receptor beta chains originate from one sample sequenced in a study of cytomegalovirus exposure and HLA in healthy donors. The PCR was carried out with 60 Vbeta primers and 13 Jbeta primers. Measured with immunoSEQ multiplex PCR; TCRdb has only the in-frame clones, and not every one. Found here are about 170,000 clones, about 85% of them singletons; the top ten hold approximately 2.5%. The material sequenced was PBMCs. The receptors come from a man aged 30-40 years in good health and CMV-seropositive.

This chain uses TRBV23-1 with TRBJ2-7, with TRBD1 identical over 8 bases. TRBV23-1 is an ORF, with its function uncertain. The J segment lost 3 bases and the V segment lost 3 bases, leaving 10 bases of the junction unmatched. This CDR3 is 16 amino acids long. The CDR3 DNA reads TGCGCCAGCAGTCACTTGAGGGGACAGGCTGGCTACGAGCAGTACTTC. Translated, it gives CASSHLRGQAGYEQYF.

As for this clone: Germline and junction disagree at one end, which may indicate a read error. V and J are TRBV11-2 and TRBJ2-4, with TRBD1 identical over 9 bases. The CDR3 length is 16 residues. The V gene's germline CDR1 is SGHAT and CDR2 FQNNGV. The CDR3 nucleotides read TGTGCCAGCAGCTTAGACCCCGGAAGTACGGGACAGGGTTTATGCTTC. This gives the protein CASSLDPGSTGQGLCF.

This chain connects TRBV6-5 to TRBJ1-4; possible D gene TRBD1, 5 bases. Germline-derived CDR1 and CDR2 are MNHEY and SVGAGI. V lost 5 bases, J lost 5 bases, and 9 bases lay in between. The CDR3 spans 13 residues. CDR3 in amino acids: CASSTRTNEKLFF. CDR3 in DNA: TGTGCCAGCAGTACCCGGACAAATGAAAAACTGTTTTTT.

The count of this clone is one. The chain employs TRBV5-4 and TRBJ2-1; the D gene is possibly TRBD2 (7 bases). CDR1 and CDR2 (germline): SGHNT, YYREEE (reference sequence). The V end lost 10 bases, the J end lost 4 bases, and 18 bases lay between the germline ends. The CDR3 is made up of 14 amino acids. This chain's CDR3 is CAVTLGGGYNEQFF. CDR3 coding DNA: TGTGCCGTCACATTAGGGGGGGGTTACAATGAGCAGTTCTTC.

The rearrangement links TRBV21-1 to TRBJ2-1; TRBD1 is taken as the D call from the table, unchecked against the DNA. TRBV21-1 is shown as a pseudogene. This CDR3 contains 12 residues. The CDR3 loop is CASRTGDNEQFF. The DNA for the CDR3 is TGTGCCAGCAGGACAGGGGATAATGAGCAGTTCTTC.